The present TCR beta chain was sequenced within a study of vaccination and CD4 T cells after COVID-19. On the study more broadly: The convalescent group had six males, four females, seven Caucasians, two Asians, one multiracial. Findings and caveats of the study: For convalescent patients, a median around 89% of reactive clones surfaced exclusively after vaccination. Spike mono-reactivity was evident in 304 of the 307 vaccine-specific clones derived from convalescent patients.

The Oncomine TCR Beta short-read assay was applied to DNA of cultured CD4+ T cells. TCRdb ran MiXCR on the PCR reads and lists one entry per CDR3 protein. Here the sample spans roughly 10,000 distinct CDR3 sequences, around 75% being singletons. The treatment here: approximately nine-day PBMC culture with coronavirus spike peptide pools or control peptides (ViraFEST assay). T cells were expanded with peptide pools, and expanded clonotypes were identified by TCR sequencing. As to this clonotype: What it recognizes is unknown.

The V gene's germline CDR1 is LNHDA and CDR2 SQIVND (reference sequence). Trimming took off 6 bases at V and 3 bases at J, with 6 bases between the two ends. This CDR3 spans 11 amino acids. The chain joins TRBV19 to TRBJ2-7; tentative D call: TRBD1 (5 bases). The receptor was derived from a human donor who had recovered from COVID-19. The material sequenced was CD4+ T cells from blood, cultured in vitro. The CDR3 nucleotides are TGTGCCAGTAGCCAGGGCTACGAGCAGTACTTC. It encodes CASSQGYEQYF. The variable domain in full, completed from reference TRBV19 and TRBJ2-7, reads DGGITQSPKYLFRKEGQNVTLSCEQNLNHDAMYWYRQDPGQGLRLIYYSQIVNDFQKGDIAEGYSVSREKKESFPLTVTSAQKNPTAFYLCASSQGYEQYFGPGTRLTVT.